The TCR beta chain described here comes from a study of T cells in Graves' hyperthyroidism and ophthalmopathy. Used for diagnoses were clinical symptoms, serum thyroxine and TRAb, thyroid ultrasound and orbital computed tomography. The V end lost 0 bases, the J end lost 7 bases, and 9 bases lay between the germline ends. The CDR3 is made up of 13 amino acids. In germline, CDR1 is DFQATT, CDR2 SNEGSKA (reference sequence). Amplification of TCR beta CDR3 regions was performed using RNA transcripts as template. Using the HTBI primer set, a first-round RT-PCR was run on the TCR CDR3. A single record per CDR3 protein comes from TCRdb applying MiXCR to the multiplex PCR reads. This table has under 400,000 distinct CDR3 sequences, 16% appearing once.

The TCR originated in a young man with Graves' hyperthyroidism. The sequencing input was blood. This chain uses TRBV20-1 with TRBJ2-2; D not resolved. The CDR3 DNA reads as TGCAGTGCTAGAGATCCCGGGCTCGGGGAGCTGTTTTTT. Its translation is CSARDPGLGELFF.